These 17 T cell receptor beta chains originate from one sample sequenced in a study of technical replicates of blood from a few donors. Sequenced by immunoSEQ multiplex PCR; TCRdb stores in-frame clones only, minus some. This sample has about 79,000 clones, with around 94% found just once. What was sequenced was T cells isolated from PBMCs. Receptor source: a human donor in good health.

This clone was counted a single time. J is TRBJ2-3 and V is TRBV15; D remains ambiguous. Germline V gene sequence: CDR1 LNHNV, CDR2 YYDKDF (reference sequence). This CDR3 has 14 amino acids. Deletions cut 0 bases from V and 8 bases from J, with 12 bases between. CDR3 protein: CATSRDLGFGTQYF. For the CDR3, the DNA is TGTGCCACCAGCAGAGATCTCGGGTTCGGTACGCAGTATTTT.

The chain joins TRBV2 to TRBJ1-5; D is perhaps TRBD1 (6 bases). Per germline, CDR1 SNHLY and CDR2 FYNNEI. This CDR3 spans 17 amino acids. Between the trimmed V and J ends, which lost 2 bases and 0 bases, there was a span of 14 bases. DNA for the CDR3: TGTGCCAGCAGTGAACCGGACAGTGATTATAGCAATCAGCCCCAGCATTTT. Residues: CASSEPDSDYSNQPQHF.

The chain has TRBV6-1 and TRBJ1-5, with unresolved D. The V gene's germline CDR1 is MNHNS and CDR2 SASEGT. Trimming removed 6 bases at V and 3 bases at J, with 9 bases between. CDR3 length: 13 residues. CDR3 in DNA: TGTGCCAGCAGGCAGGAAATCAATCAGCCCCAGCATTTT. Its translation: CASRQEINQPQHF.

The genes are TRBV12-5 and TRBJ1-6; D not certain. The ends were cut back, 7 bases at V and 12 bases at J, with 16 bases in the middle. CDR3 length: 13 residues. Germline CDR1 reads LGHNT; CDR2 reads FRNRAP. CDR3 sequence (DNA): TGTGCTAGTGTCACGGACGGACTAAGACCCCTCCACTTT. This gives the protein CASVTDGLRPLHF.

The chain carries TRBV7-6 and TRBJ1-4; no clear D. The CDR3 is 15 residues long. Per the germline V gene, CDR1 is SGHVS and CDR2 is FNYEAQ. V lost 5 bases and J lost 5, with 15 bases in between. The CDR3 sequence: CASSPPGAGNEKLFF. As DNA, the CDR3 is TGTGCCAGCAGCCCCCCCGGTGCGGGGAATGAAAAACTGTTTTTT.

The V gene is TRBV19, the J gene TRBJ1-1; D is undetermined. Trimming pared 2 bases from V and 1 base from J, leaving 8 bases between. Germline CDR1 and CDR2: LNHDA and SQIVND (reference sequence). This CDR3 has 14 amino acids. This chain's CDR3 is CASSIQSANTEAFF. The CDR3 DNA reads TGTGCCAGTAGTATACAGAGCGCGAACACTGAAGCTTTCTTT. The complete variable domain, with remaining parts taken from reference TRBV19 and TRBJ1-1, reads DGGITQSPKYLFRKEGQNVTLSCEQNLNHDAMYWYRQDPGQGLRLIYYSQIVNDFQKGDIAEGYSVSREKKESFPLTVTSAQKNPTAFYLCASSIQSANTEAFFGQGTRLTVV.

The chain recombines TRBV28 with TRBJ2-7; TRBD2 might be the D (6 bases). The CDR3 totals 19 residues. Per germline, CDR1 MDHEN and CDR2 SYDVKM. Trimming pared 6 bases from V and 0 bases from J, leaving 27 bases between. CDR3 DNA sequence: TGTGCCAGCAGCCCCTCTCTCCTTGGGGACTCTCTGTTCTCCTACGAGCAGTACTTC. This encodes CASSPSLLGDSLFSYEQYF.

This clone was seen just once. The chain employs TRBV7-9 and TRBJ1-5, with D uncertain. The germline V gene has CDR1 SEHNR and CDR2 FQNEAQ (reference sequence). The CDR3 runs 14 residues. V lost 1 base and J lost 6, with 10 bases in between. The CDR3 DNA follows: TGTGCCAGCAGCTTAGATTCAGGAACTCAGCCCCAGCATTTT. As protein: CASSLDSGTQPQHF.

This sequence joins TRBV13 and TRBJ2-2; D call uncertain. The CDR3 is 12 amino acids. Trimming stripped 1 base from V and 8 bases from J, with 5 bases between. Germline V gene lookup returns CDR1 PRHDT and CDR2 FYEKMQ (reference sequence). CDR3 DNA: TGTGCCAGCAGCTTAGACTCGGGGGAGCTGTTTTTT. It encodes CASSLDSGELFF. Full variable domain (rest looked up from reference TRBV13 and TRBJ2-2): AAGVIQSPRHLIKEKRETATLKCYPIPRHDTVYWYQQGPGQDPQFLISFYEKMQSDKGSIPDRFSAQQFSDYHSELNMSSLELGDSALYFCASSLDSGELFFGEGSRLTVL.

The chain combines TRBV28 with TRBJ1-2, with 11 nucleotides matching TRBD1. The germline gives CDR1 MDHEN, CDR2 SYDVKM. The junction had 14 bases not matched to a gene; V was cut back by 6 bases and J by 2 bases. The CDR3 loop spans 18 amino acids. CDR3: CASRFIPSGTGGNYGYTF. For the CDR3, the DNA is TGTGCCAGCAGGTTTATTCCGTCCGGGACAGGGGGAAACTATGGCTACACCTTC.

This clone was detected once. The chain carries TRBV4-2 and TRBJ1-6; D not resolved. CDR1 is LGHNA and CDR2 is YNFKEQ in the germline V gene. V was clipped by 3 bases and J by 7 bases, with 16 bases between them. The CDR3 is 16 amino acids. Here the CDR3 reads CASSHVHSGNNSPLHF. The CDR3 DNA reads as TGTGCCAGCAGCCACGTCCATTCGGGTAACAATTCACCCCTCCACTTT.

The chain joins TRBV20-1 to TRBJ2-7; perhaps TRBD1 as D (6 bases). This CDR3 has 11 residues. Germline-derived CDR1 and CDR2 are DFQATT and SNEGSKA (reference sequence). With 8 bases removed from V and 1 base from J, the gap between germline ends came to 9 bases. CDR3 in amino acids: CSSQGSYEQYF. As DNA, the CDR3 is TGCAGTTCCCAGGGGTCCTACGAGCAGTACTTC.

This chain joins TRBV6-1 and TRBJ2-7, with a tentative D call TRBD2 (5 bases). Trimming pared 7 bases from V and 1 base from J, leaving 8 bases between. The germline CDR1 and CDR2 sequences are MNHNS and SASEGT. This CDR3 has 12 residues. The CDR3 bases are TGTGCCAGCAACGGGGATTCCTACGAGCAGTACTTC. The encoded protein is CASNGDSYEQYF.

The chain carries TRBV27 and TRBJ2-7; tentatively, D is TRBD1 (6 bases). The CDR3 is made up of 14 amino acids. V gave up 5 bases and J gave up 2 bases, with 13 bases separating them. From germline, CDR1 is MNHEY and CDR2 SMNVEV (reference sequence). The CDR3 reads CASSGPDRPYEQYF. In DNA, the CDR3 is TGTGCCAGCAGTGGCCCCGACAGGCCCTACGAGCAGTACTTC.

The gene calls are TRBV5-1 and TRBJ2-3; 8 bases agree with TRBD1. This CDR3 has 15 amino acids. The J segment lost 4 bases and the V segment lost 4 bases, leaving 8 bases of the junction unmatched. Germline V lookup: CDR1 SGHRS, CDR2 YFSETQ. The CDR3 DNA reads as TGCGCCAGCAGCCCCGGACAGGGTTCCCCAGATACGCAGTATTTT. This codes for CASSPGQGSPDTQYF.

The chain links TRBV6-5 to TRBJ2-2; the match to TRBD2 covers 7 bases. Looked up from germline, CDR1 is MNHEY and CDR2 is SVGAGI. This CDR3 region has 15 residues. J gave up 0 bases and V 2 bases, and 0 bases lay outside the gene matches. CDR3 nucleotide sequence: TGTGCCAGCAGTTACGCGGGGGCGAACACCGGGGAGCTGTTTTTT. Protein: CASSYAGANTGELFF.

The chain joins TRBV4-1 to TRBJ2-3, with 10 bases aligning to TRBD2. V gave up 5 bases and J gave up 2 bases; unmatched junction bases: 7. Germline V gene data show CDR1 as MGHRA and CDR2 as YSYEKL. This CDR3 is 16 amino acids long. The CDR3 protein is CASSFGLAAVTDTQYF. The CDR3, as DNA: TGCGCCAGCAGCTTCGGACTAGCGGCGGTCACAGATACGCAGTATTTT.